A single sample gave rise to the 20 T cell receptor beta chains below, sequenced in a study of cytomegalovirus exposure and HLA in healthy donors. Generated by immunoSEQ multiplex PCR, the TCRdb table keeps only in-frame clones and is missing some. The data contain approximately 140,000 clones, roughly nine tenths of them seen just once; the ten biggest clones take up just under 3%. Sequenced sample: PBMCs. Source of these receptors: a man younger than 35 in good health and CMV-seronegative.

CDR3 nucleotides: TGTGCCAGCAGCCAAGGACTAGGCGACGAGCAGTACTTC. Translating it yields CASSQGLGDEQYF. The rearrangement uses TRBV5-4 and TRBJ2-7; TRBD2 agrees at 7 bases. Germline CDR1 reads SGHNT; CDR2 reads YYREEE (reference sequence). The CDR3 consists of 13 residues. V gave up 4 bases and J gave up 5 bases; unmatched junction bases: 6.

The chain joins TRBV14 to TRBJ2-3, with a weak D call TRBD2 (5 bases). Germline CDR1 reads SGHDN; CDR2 reads FVKESK. The CDR3 has 13 amino acids. Trimming took 1 base from V and 6 from J, leaving 8 bases between them. The chain's CDR3 is CASSQGPGDTQYF. CDR3 nucleotide sequence: TGTGCCAGCAGCCAAGGGCCGGGGGATACGCAGTATTTT. The whole variable domain, remainder taken from reference TRBV14 and TRBJ2-3, is EAGVTQFPSHSVIEKGQTVTLRCDPISGHDNLYWYRRVMGKEIKFLLHFVKESKQDESGMPNNRFLAERTGGTYSTLKVQPAELEDSGVYFCASSQGPGDTQYFGPGTRLTVL.

This clone was observed once. The chain employs TRBV7-9 and TRBJ2-1; D is ambiguous. The V end lost 1 base, the J end lost 8 bases, and 9 bases lay between the germline ends. This CDR3 has 13 amino acids. Germline CDR1 is SEHNR and CDR2 is FQNEAQ (reference sequence). The DNA for the CDR3 is TGTGCCAGCAGCTTAGTCGTGAGCGATGAGCAGTTCTTC. Protein sequence: CASSLVVSDEQFF.

The gene calls are TRBV23-1 and TRBJ1-5; D is perhaps TRBD1 (5 bases). TRBV23-1 is an open reading frame, and its role is uncertain. The V and J ends lost 0 bases and 2 bases respectively, with 14 bases between them. The CDR3 covers 17 residues. The CDR3 is CASSQSGGDLCNQPQHF. The CDR3 nucleotides are TGCGCCAGCAGTCAATCGGGGGGTGACCTTTGCAATCAGCCCCAGCATTTT.

This chain connects TRBV27 to TRBJ2-5; TRBD1 is a possible D gene (6 bases). The J call may be in error: the DNA end matches TRBJ2-7 better. Germline V gene sequence: CDR1 MNHEY, CDR2 SMNVEV (reference sequence). This CDR3 has 15 amino acids. CDR3 amino acids: CASSLAWGQTYEQYF. In nucleotides, the CDR3 is TGTGCCAGCAGTTTAGCCTGGGGGCAGACCTACGAGCAGTACTTC.

The V gene is TRBV11-2, the J gene TRBJ2-1, with unresolved D. CDR3 size: 15 residues. Germline CDR1 reads SGHAT; CDR2 reads FQNNGV. V lost 5 bases and J lost 6, with 17 bases in between. CDR3 loop: CASSTLGVESNEQFF. In DNA, the CDR3 is TGTGCCAGCAGCACCCTCGGAGTGGAGTCCAATGAGCAGTTCTTC.

The chain recombines TRBV27 with TRBJ1-2, with D maybe TRBD1 (5 bases). V lost 2 bases and J lost 4, with 8 bases in between. This CDR3 has 13 amino acids. Looked up from germline, CDR1 is MNHEY and CDR2 is SMNVEV (reference sequence). The CDR3 spells CASSLRGFYGYTF. CDR3 coding DNA: TGTGCCAGCAGTTTAAGGGGCTTCTATGGCTACACCTTC.

V is TRBV6-5 and J is TRBJ2-1; 8 nucleotides align to TRBD1. The germline V gene has CDR1 MNHEY and CDR2 SVGAGI. The V gene end was trimmed by 6 bases and the J gene end by 8 bases; junction bases not matched to a gene: 9. The length of the CDR3 is 14 residues. The CDR3 sequence is CASRRVTGGYEQFF. DNA for the CDR3: TGTGCCAGCAGACGTGTAACAGGGGGTTATGAGCAGTTCTTC.

The chain has TRBV6-1 and TRBJ2-3; 9 nucleotides match TRBD2. The CDR3 covers 16 residues. V trimming: 3 bases; J trimming: 1 base; junction bases outside the gene matches: 5. Germline-derived CDR1 and CDR2 are MNHNS and SASEGT. Here the CDR3 DNA reads TGTGCCAGCAGTGATAGCGGGAGTCGTGGCACAGATACGCAGTATTTT. Protein product: CASSDSGSRGTDTQYF.

The J gene is TRBJ2-3, the V gene TRBV6-5, with 9 bases aligning to TRBD1. Germline V CDR1 and CDR2: MNHEY, SVGAGI. The trim removed 5 bases at V and 6 bases at J, leaving 6 bases unmatched. The CDR3 runs to 14 residues. CDR3 coding DNA: TGTGCCAGCAGTGATAGGACAGGGGCGGATACGCAGTATTTT. Protein product: CASSDRTGADTQYF.

This clone has a single count. The chain is built from TRBV4-3 and TRBJ2-3, with a weak D call TRBD2 (6 bases). V was shortened by 4 bases and J by 0 bases, with 8 bases between the two germline ends. The germline gives CDR1 LGHNA, CDR2 YSLEER. The CDR3 has 14 amino acids. The CDR3 DNA reads TGCGCCAGCAGCCGGGCGGGAAGCACAGATACGCAGTATTTT. Its protein product is CASSRAGSTDTQYF.

V is TRBV27 and J is TRBJ2-1, with D perhaps TRBD1 (6 bases). The CDR3 has 15 residues. V was pared by 7 bases and J by 4 bases, with 17 bases between. The germline gives CDR1 MNHEY, CDR2 SMNVEV (reference sequence). The CDR3 DNA follows: TGTGCCAGCACCCTACAGGGATCCCATTACAATGAGCAGTTCTTC. Protein: CASTLQGSHYNEQFF.

The chain recombines TRBV9 with TRBJ2-5; D is unclear. The V gene's germline CDR1 is SGDLS and CDR2 YYNGEE. The V gene lost 0 bases and the J gene lost 0 bases, with 12 bases spanning the gap. This CDR3 region has 16 residues. CDR3 coding DNA: TGTGCCAGCAGCGTAGACCCCGTGGGCTACCAAGAGACCCAGTACTTC. Protein product: CASSVDPVGYQETQYF.

The genes are TRBV5-4 and TRBJ1-2; 8 bases align to TRBD1. Germline trimming cut 4 bases from V and 4 bases from J; bases unmatched to any gene: 12. The CDR3 runs 16 residues. Germline lookup yields CDR1 SGHNT and CDR2 YYREEE (reference sequence). CDR3 protein: CASSPGYRGSSYGYTF. The CDR3 nucleotides read TGTGCCAGCAGCCCGGGGTACAGGGGGAGCTCCTATGGCTACACCTTC.

The gene calls are TRBV14 and TRBJ2-1; the match to TRBD1 covers 9 bases. The V gene end was trimmed by 1 base and the J gene end by 5 bases; junction bases not matched to a gene: 9. The CDR3 length is 17 residues. The germline V gene encodes CDR1 SGHDN and CDR2 FVKESK. DNA for the CDR3: TGTGCCAGCAGCCAAGTAGCCGGGACAGGGATTAACAATGAGCAGTTCTTC. As protein: CASSQVAGTGINNEQFF. The full variable domain, in which reference TRBV14 and TRBJ2-1 provide the parts outside the CDR3, is EAGVTQFPSHSVIEKGQTVTLRCDPISGHDNLYWYRRVMGKEIKFLLHFVKESKQDESGMPNNRFLAERTGGTYSTLKVQPAELEDSGVYFCASSQVAGTGINNEQFFGPGTRLTVL.

V is TRBV7-9 and J is TRBJ1-6, with TRBD1 matching over 8 bases. V was pared by 5 bases and J by 9 bases, with 9 bases of the junction left unmatched. This CDR3 has 15 residues. Germline V gene lookup returns CDR1 SEHNR and CDR2 FQNEAQ (reference sequence). CDR3: CASSLTSGTGSPLHF. The CDR3 DNA reads TGTGCCAGCAGCCTAACCTCCGGGACAGGTTCACCCCTCCACTTT.

This clone has just a few counts. For the CDR3, the DNA is TGTGCCAGCAGCTTAGTGAGCGGGAGCAACGAGCAGTACTTC. Amino acids: CASSLVSGSNEQYF. The chain has TRBV11-2 and TRBJ2-7, with TRBD2 matching over 8 bases. The CDR3 has 14 residues. The germline V gene encodes CDR1 SGHAT and CDR2 FQNNGV. With 1 base clipped from V and 5 bases from J, the junction kept 4 bases outside the gene matches.

V is TRBV10-2 and J is TRBJ2-5, with TRBD2 identical over 11 bases. Germline V lookup: CDR1 WSHSY, CDR2 SAAADI. This CDR3 has 15 residues. V shed 7 bases, J shed 4 bases, and the junction held 8 bases outside the gene matches. This CDR3 reads CASNLAGGGGETQYF. CDR3 coding DNA: TGCGCCAGCAACTTAGCGGGAGGGGGAGGAGAGACCCAGTACTTC.

V is TRBV11-3 and J is TRBJ1-5; D is perhaps TRBD1 (6 bases). The V end lost 10 bases, the J end lost 6 bases, and 22 bases lay between the germline ends. CDR1 and CDR2 (germline): SGHNT, YENEEA. The CDR3 has 15 residues. CDR3 sequence: CANARNETGSQPQHF. For the CDR3, the DNA is TGTGCCAACGCGCGGAATGAGACAGGAAGTCAGCCCCAGCATTTT.

This clone was observed a single time. The V gene is TRBV28, the J gene TRBJ1-1; D ambiguous. This CDR3 has 11 amino acids. The germline gives CDR1 MDHEN, CDR2 SYDVKM. With 5 bases removed from V and 4 bases from J, the gap between germline ends came to 5 bases. The chain's CDR3 is CASSRSTEAFF. For the CDR3, the DNA is TGTGCCAGCAGTCGCAGCACTGAAGCTTTCTTT.